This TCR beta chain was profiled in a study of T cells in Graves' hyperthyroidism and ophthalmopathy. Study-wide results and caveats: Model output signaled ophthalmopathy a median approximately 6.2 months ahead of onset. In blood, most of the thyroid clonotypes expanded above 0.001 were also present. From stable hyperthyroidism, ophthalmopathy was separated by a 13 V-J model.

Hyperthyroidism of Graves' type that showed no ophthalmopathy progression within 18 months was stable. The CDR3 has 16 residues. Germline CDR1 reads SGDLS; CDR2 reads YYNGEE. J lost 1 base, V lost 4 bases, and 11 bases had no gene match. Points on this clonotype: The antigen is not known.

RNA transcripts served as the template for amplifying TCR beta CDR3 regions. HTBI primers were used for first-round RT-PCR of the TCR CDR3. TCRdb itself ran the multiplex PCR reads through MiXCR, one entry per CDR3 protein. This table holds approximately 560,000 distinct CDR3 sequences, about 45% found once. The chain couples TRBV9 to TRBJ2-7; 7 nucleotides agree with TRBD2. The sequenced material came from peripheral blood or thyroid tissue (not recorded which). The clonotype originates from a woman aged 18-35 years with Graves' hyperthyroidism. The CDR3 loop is CASSHPEASGSYEQYF. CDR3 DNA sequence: TGTGCCAGCAGCCACCCTGAGGCTAGCGGTTCCTACGAGCAGTACTTC.